Sequencing of this T cell receptor beta chain was carried out in a study of regulatory T cells in long-lasting Graves disease. Indicated time point: persistent/refractory GD, antithyroid drugs over 5 years with positive TRAb. PBMCs were the source of the RNA used for TCR sequencing. Study-level points and caveats: Persistent disease preferred TRBV28, TRBJ1-2 and TRBJ2-5.

This clonotype was observed many times. Its specificity is not known. There are 14 residues in the CDR3. The germline CDR1 and CDR2 sequences are MDHEN and SYDVKM. J lost 10 bases, V lost 3 bases, and 5 bases had no gene match. iRepertoire HTBI primers and Arm-PCR of CDR3 regions built TCR beta libraries. TCRdb ran MiXCR on the multiplex PCR reads and lists one entry per CDR3 protein. The data contain approximately 500,000 distinct CDR3 sequences, roughly 21% of them singletons. This clonotype originated in a female donor with Graves disease. This specimen was peripheral blood mononuclear cells (PBMCs), taken when the disease was refractory, from a patient treated with antithyroid drugs. The V and J genes are TRBV28 and TRBJ1-6; 8 nucleotides match TRBD1. The CDR3 protein is CASSFGQGRSPLHF. The CDR3 nucleotides read TGTGCCAGCAGTTTCGGACAGGGTCGATCACCCCTCCACTTT.